This TCR beta chain was recovered during a study of beta chain features in type 1 diabetes. All of the isolated RNA was reverse transcribed, so expressed TCRB transcripts were sequenced. Profiled with immunoSEQ multiplex PCR; TCRdb holds only in-frame clones, not every one. Here the sample spans about 260,000 clones, approximately 70% being singletons. Regarding this clone: What it recognizes is unknown.

Germline lookup yields CDR1 MGHDK and CDR2 SYGVNS. J was trimmed by 7 bases and V by 6 bases; bases with no gene match: 6. The CDR3 totals 13 residues. Study-wide results and caveats: Sampled from patients, naive, central memory and Treg TCRB repertoires appeared more similar than those sampled from healthy donors. VDJ junctions from type 1 diabetes patients carried fewer insertions and larger deletions.

Sequencing input: naive CD4+ T cells from blood. This receptor was identified in a man aged 30-40 years in good health. The J gene is TRBJ2-7, the V gene TRBV25-1; 10 nucleotides align to TRBD1. CDR3 DNA sequence: TGTGCCAGCAGCCAGGGACAGGGGAGAGAGCAGTACTTC. Protein product: CASSQGQGREQYF.